This is a list of T cell receptor beta chains from one sample in a study of control samples from healthy donors and cancer patients. Generated by immunoSEQ multiplex PCR, the TCRdb table keeps only in-frame clones and is missing some. In the table there are approximately 100,000 clones, about four fifths of which are singletons. Sequencing was carried out using blood. The receptors were sampled from a man between 60 and 70 years old in good health. Both conserved end residues are part of each CDR3. Fields, in order: CDR3 protein, V gene.

CDR3aa: CATSGLAGVSTDTQYF
v_gene: TRBV24-1

CDR3aa: CASSTGQANTEAFF
v_gene: TRBV11-1

CDR3aa: CASSVRAISYEQYF
v_gene: TRBV19

CDR3aa: CASSLSGRSVTDTQYF
v_gene: TRBV5-1

CDR3aa: CASSQGTGVWKETQYF
v_gene: TRBV14

CDR3aa: CASHGLAGGSSYNEQFF
v_gene: TRBV2

CDR3aa: CARMFGGPYEQYF
v_gene: TRBV5-1

CDR3aa: CASSGSYTTDTQYF
v_gene: TRBV18

CDR3aa: CASSSIGSIQYF
v_gene: TRBV27

CDR3aa: CASSPWTSEGSGELFF
v_gene: TRBV5-6

CDR3aa: CASSPTGVDGENIQYF
v_gene: TRBV18

CDR3aa: CATSDFEVSGSSDTQYF
v_gene: TRBV24-1

CDR3aa: CASTGGSGGAEETQYF
v_gene: TRBV5-4

CDR3aa: CASSQAETYEQYF
v_gene: TRBV3-1/TRBV3-2

CDR3aa: CASSPQHTDTQYF
v_gene: TRBV18

CDR3aa: CASSQTWTSGRTDTQYF
v_gene: TRBV14

CDR3aa: CASSLAGGLRTDTQYF
v_gene: TRBV5-1

CDR3aa: CASSRIAEQFF
v_gene: TRBV6-2/TRBV6-3

CDR3aa: CASSKPALGTDNDTGELFF
v_gene: TRBV21-1

CDR3aa: CASSQDRTGVTEAFF
v_gene: TRBV3-1/TRBV3-2

CDR3aa: CASSLIEPGSVNTEAFF
v_gene: TRBV7-2

CDR3aa: CASSFVQDSDTDTQYF
v_gene: TRBV7-6

CDR3aa: CASSSTGLLGVQYF
v_gene: TRBV7-9

CDR3aa: CASTELSGRDQETQYF
v_gene: TRBV3-1/TRBV3-2

CDR3aa: CASSPPRTGDNEQYF
v_gene: TRBV5-1

CDR3aa: CAWISRGPTFF
v_gene: TRBV30

CDR3aa: CASSPGLDRYEQYF
v_gene: TRBV11-1

CDR3aa: CASSLAGPTDTQYF
v_gene: TRBV3-1/TRBV3-2